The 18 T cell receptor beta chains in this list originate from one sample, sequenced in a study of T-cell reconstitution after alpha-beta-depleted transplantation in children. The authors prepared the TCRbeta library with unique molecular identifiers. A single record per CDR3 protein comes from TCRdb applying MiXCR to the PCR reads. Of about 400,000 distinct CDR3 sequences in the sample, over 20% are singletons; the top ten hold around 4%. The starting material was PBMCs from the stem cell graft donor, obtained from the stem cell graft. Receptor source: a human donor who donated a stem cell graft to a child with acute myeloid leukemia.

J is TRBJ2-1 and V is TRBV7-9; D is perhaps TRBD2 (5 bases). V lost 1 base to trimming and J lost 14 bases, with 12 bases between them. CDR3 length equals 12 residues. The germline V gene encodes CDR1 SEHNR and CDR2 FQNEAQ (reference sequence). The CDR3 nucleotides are TGTGCCAGCAGCTTAGGGGCCTCGGAGGAGTTCTTC. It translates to CASSLGASEEFF.

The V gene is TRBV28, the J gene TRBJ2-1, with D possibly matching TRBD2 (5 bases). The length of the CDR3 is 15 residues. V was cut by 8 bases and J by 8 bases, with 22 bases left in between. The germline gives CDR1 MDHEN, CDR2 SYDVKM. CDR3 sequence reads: CASCPREDFTDEQFF. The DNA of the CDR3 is TGTGCCAGCTGCCCGAGAGAGGACTTTACGGATGAGCAGTTCTTC.

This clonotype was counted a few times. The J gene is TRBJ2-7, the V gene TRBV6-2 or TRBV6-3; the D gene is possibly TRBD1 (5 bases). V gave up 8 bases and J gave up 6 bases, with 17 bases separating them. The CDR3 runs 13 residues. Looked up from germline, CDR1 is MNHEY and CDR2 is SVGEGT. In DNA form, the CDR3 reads TGTGCCAGCTCTTGGCAGGGCCAAGGCGAGCAGTACTTC. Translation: CASSWQGQGEQYF.

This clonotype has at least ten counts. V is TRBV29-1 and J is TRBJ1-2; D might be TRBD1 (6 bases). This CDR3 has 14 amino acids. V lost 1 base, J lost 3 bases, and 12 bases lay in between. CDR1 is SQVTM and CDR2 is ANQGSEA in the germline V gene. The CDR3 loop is CSVEGGPGDYGYTF. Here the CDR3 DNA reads TGCAGCGTTGAAGGTGGACCAGGGGACTATGGCTACACCTTC.

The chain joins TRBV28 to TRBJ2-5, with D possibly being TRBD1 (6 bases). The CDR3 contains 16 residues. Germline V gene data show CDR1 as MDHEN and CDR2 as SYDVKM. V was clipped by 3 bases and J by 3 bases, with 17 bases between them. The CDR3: CASSFWARGTEETQYF. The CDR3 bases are TGTGCCAGCAGTTTCTGGGCCAGGGGTACGGAAGAGACCCAGTACTTC.

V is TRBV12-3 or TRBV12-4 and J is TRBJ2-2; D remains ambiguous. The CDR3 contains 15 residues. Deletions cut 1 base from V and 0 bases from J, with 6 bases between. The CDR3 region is CASSLGHTNTGELFF. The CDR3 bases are TGTGCCAGCAGTTTAGGCCACACGAACACCGGGGAGCTGTTTTTT.

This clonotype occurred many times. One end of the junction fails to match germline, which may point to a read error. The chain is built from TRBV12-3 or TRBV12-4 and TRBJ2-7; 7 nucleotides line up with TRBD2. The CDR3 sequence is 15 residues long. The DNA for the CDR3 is TGCGCCAGCAGCTCCTTAGCGGGTGCCTCCTACGAGCAGTACTTC. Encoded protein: CASSSLAGASYEQYF.

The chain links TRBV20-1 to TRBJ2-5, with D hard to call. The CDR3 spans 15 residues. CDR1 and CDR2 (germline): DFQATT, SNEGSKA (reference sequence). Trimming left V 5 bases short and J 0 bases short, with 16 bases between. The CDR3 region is CSARGPPKYQETQYF. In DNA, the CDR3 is TGCAGTGCTCGCGGACCACCGAAGTACCAAGAGACCCAGTACTTC.

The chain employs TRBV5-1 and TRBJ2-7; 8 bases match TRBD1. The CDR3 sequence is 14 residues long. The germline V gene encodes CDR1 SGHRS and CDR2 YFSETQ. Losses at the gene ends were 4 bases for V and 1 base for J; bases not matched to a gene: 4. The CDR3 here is CASSRTGTSYEQYF. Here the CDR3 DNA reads TGCGCCAGCAGCCGGACAGGGACTTCCTACGAGCAGTACTTC.

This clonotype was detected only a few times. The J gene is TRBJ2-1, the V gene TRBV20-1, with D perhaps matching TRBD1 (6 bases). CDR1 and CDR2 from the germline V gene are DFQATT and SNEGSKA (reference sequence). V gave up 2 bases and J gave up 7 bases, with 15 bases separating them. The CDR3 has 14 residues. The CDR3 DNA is TGCAGTGCTAGATTGTCACAGGGTTGGAATGAGCAGTTCTTC. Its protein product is CSARLSQGWNEQFF.

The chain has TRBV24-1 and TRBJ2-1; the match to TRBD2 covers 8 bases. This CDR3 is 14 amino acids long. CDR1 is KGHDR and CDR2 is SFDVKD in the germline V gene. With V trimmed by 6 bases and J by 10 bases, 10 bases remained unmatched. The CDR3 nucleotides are TGTGCCACCAGTCTGGCGGGAGGTTCTGCGGAGCAGTTCTTC. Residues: CATSLAGGSAEQFF.

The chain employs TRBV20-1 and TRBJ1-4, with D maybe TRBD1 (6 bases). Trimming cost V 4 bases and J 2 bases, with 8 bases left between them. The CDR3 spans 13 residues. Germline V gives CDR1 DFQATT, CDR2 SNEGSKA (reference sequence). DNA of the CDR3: TGCAGTGCTACCAGGGGTACTAATGAAAAACTGTTTTTT. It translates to CSATRGTNEKLFF.

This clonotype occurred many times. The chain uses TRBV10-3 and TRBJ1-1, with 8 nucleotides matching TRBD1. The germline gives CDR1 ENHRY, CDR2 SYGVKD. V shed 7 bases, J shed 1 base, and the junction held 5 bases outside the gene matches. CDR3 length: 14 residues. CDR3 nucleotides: TGTGCCATCACCGTGGACAGGGAGAACACTGAAGCTTTCTTT. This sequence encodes CAITVDRENTEAFF.

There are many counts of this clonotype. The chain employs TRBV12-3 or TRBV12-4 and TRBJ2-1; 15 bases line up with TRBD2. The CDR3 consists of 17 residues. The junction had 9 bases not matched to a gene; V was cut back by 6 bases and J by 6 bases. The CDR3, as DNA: TGTGCCAGCAGCACCGGACTAGCGGGAGGGCCCGGCAATGAGCAGTTCTTC. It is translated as CASSTGLAGGPGNEQFF.

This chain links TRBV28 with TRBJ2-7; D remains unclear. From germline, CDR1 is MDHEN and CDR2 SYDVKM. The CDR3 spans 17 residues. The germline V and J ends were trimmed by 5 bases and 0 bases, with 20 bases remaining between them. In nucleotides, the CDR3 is TGTGCCAGCAGTCCTTCTCGACTCGGTGACCTCTCCTACGAGCAGTACTTC. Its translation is CASSPSRLGDLSYEQYF.

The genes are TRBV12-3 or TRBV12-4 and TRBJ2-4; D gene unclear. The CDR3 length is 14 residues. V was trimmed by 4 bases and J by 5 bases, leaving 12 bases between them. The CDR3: CASSSPSFENIQYF. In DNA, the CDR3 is TGTGCCAGCAGTTCCCCTAGTTTCGAAAACATTCAGTACTTC.

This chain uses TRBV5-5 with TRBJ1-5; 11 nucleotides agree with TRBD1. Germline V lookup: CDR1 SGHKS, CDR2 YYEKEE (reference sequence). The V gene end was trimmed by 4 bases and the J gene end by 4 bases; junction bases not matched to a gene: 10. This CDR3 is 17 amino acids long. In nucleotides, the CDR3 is TGTGCCAGCAGCATCGGACAGGGGGCAACGAGAAATCAGCCCCAGCATTTT. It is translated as CASSIGQGATRNQPQHF.

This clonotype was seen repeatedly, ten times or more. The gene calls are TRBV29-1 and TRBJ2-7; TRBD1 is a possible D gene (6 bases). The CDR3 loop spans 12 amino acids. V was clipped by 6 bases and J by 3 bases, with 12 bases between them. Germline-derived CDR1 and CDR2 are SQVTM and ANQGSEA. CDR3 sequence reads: CSVTVGGYEQYF. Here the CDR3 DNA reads TGCAGCGTGACGGTAGGGGGCTACGAGCAGTACTTC.